What follows are 15 T cell receptor beta chains derived from one specimen sequenced in a study of CD8 T cells in acute hepatitis C reinfection. Profiling relied on immunoSEQ multiplex PCR, and the TCRdb table lists in-frame clones only, not all of them. Of 30,000 to 40,000 clones listed, approximately 87% were seen once; the top ten hold roughly 0.48%. Time point specified: naive CD8 control sorted from an acute-time-point sample. The specimen was naive CD8+ T cells from PBMCs. The receptors were sampled from a man between 25 and 39 years old with chronic hepatitis C.

V is TRBV4-2 and J is TRBJ2-7; TRBD2 matches at 10 bases. The germline V gene has CDR1 LGHNA and CDR2 YNFKEQ. V lost 0 bases to trimming and J lost 4 bases; unmatched junction nucleotides: 6. The CDR3 covers 16 residues. The CDR3 is CASSQEETSGMYEQYF. CDR3 coding DNA: TGTGCCAGCAGCCAAGAGGAAACTAGCGGGATGTACGAGCAGTACTTC.

To note about this clone: At one of its ends the junction is not consistent with the germline gene, which may arise from a read error. This rearrangement joins TRBV5-6 to TRBJ2-7; D remains ambiguous. The CDR3 is 12 residues long. The germline CDR1 and CDR2 sequences are SGHDT and YYEEEE. The chain's CDR3 is CASSLASSEQYF. In nucleotides, the CDR3 is TGTGCCAGCAGCTTGGCCTCCTCCGAGCAGTACTTC.

V is TRBV4-3 and J is TRBJ1-5, with 12 nucleotides matching TRBD1. V was clipped by 8 bases and J by 6 bases; unmatched bases: 5. CDR1 is LGHNA, CDR2 YSLEER, per germline. The length of the CDR3 is 14 residues. CDR3 protein: CASPGTGGCQPQHF. For the CDR3, the DNA is TGCGCCAGCCCGGGGACAGGGGGCTGTCAGCCCCAGCATTTT.

The DNA for the CDR3 is TGTGCCTGGAGTGTTACAGGCAACTATGGCTACACCTTC. Its protein is CAWSVTGNYGYTF. This chain links TRBV30 with TRBJ1-2, with a possible D match to TRBD1 (5 bases). V shed 0 bases and J shed 2 bases, with 7 bases lying between them. CDR3 length equals 13 residues. Germline CDR1 GTSNPN, CDR2 SVGIG (reference sequence).

The chain carries TRBV9 and TRBJ2-1; maybe TRBD2 (6 bases). Germline V gene lookup returns CDR1 SGDLS and CDR2 YYNGEE. The CDR3 loop spans 15 amino acids. V lost 2 bases and J lost 2, with 11 bases in between. Written as DNA, the CDR3 is TGTGCCAGCAGCGTTTCCGGGACTCCCTACAATGAGCAGTTCTTC. Its protein product is CASSVSGTPYNEQFF.

This clone has more than one count but fewer than ten. The V gene is TRBV4-3, the J gene TRBJ1-5; TRBD1 is a possible D gene (5 bases). Germline loops: CDR1 LGHNA, CDR2 YSLEER. V was clipped by 0 bases and J by 4 bases, with 10 bases between them. CDR3 length equals 15 residues. This chain's CDR3 is CASSQDLGLNQPQHF. The CDR3 coding sequence is TGCGCCAGCAGCCAAGATTTGGGACTTAATCAGCCCCAGCATTTT.

This chain joins TRBV18 and TRBJ2-7; D gene unclear. The CDR3 runs 13 residues. The V end lost 1 base, the J end lost 3 bases, and 7 bases lay between the germline ends. The germline CDR1 and CDR2 sequences are KGHSH and LQKENI. CDR3 in DNA: TGTGCCAGCTCACCACAGGGAAACTACGAGCAGTACTTC. This encodes CASSPQGNYEQYF.

V usage is TRBV7-9 and J usage is TRBJ2-5; D assignment may be TRBD1 or TRBD2 (5 bases each). This CDR3 has 16 amino acids. Germline-derived CDR1 and CDR2 are SEHNR and FQNEAQ (reference sequence). V lost 2 bases and J 2 bases, leaving 15 bases between the germline ends. CDR3 loop: CASSLFIGAFQETQYF. CDR3 DNA: TGTGCCAGCAGCTTATTCATCGGGGCTTTTCAAGAGACCCAGTACTTC.

V and J are TRBV9 and TRBJ2-7; D might be TRBD1 (6 bases). CDR3 length equals 13 residues. Germline CDR1 SGDLS, CDR2 YYNGEE. V was clipped by 0 bases and J by 6 bases, with 10 bases between them. The CDR3 region is CASSVETGGEQYF. DNA for the CDR3: TGTGCCAGCAGCGTAGAGACAGGTGGCGAGCAGTACTTC.

The chain has TRBV9 and TRBJ2-3, with D perhaps given as TRBD1 or TRBD2 (6 bases each). Germline CDR1 reads SGDLS; CDR2 reads YYNGEE. Trimming removed 4 bases from V and 5 bases from J, with 17 bases in between. The CDR3 totals 15 residues. The CDR3 DNA is TGTGCCAGCAGCACCTCGCCGGGGGCCGGAGATACGCAGTATTTT. The encoded protein is CASSTSPGAGDTQYF. Together with reference TRBV9 and TRBJ2-3, the CDR3 gives the full variable domain: DSGVTQTPKHLITATGQRVTLRCSPRSGDLSVYWYQQSLDQGLQFLIQYYNGEERAKGNILERFSAQQFPDLHSELNLSSLELGDSALYFCASSTSPGAGDTQYFGPGTRLTVL.

As DNA, the CDR3 is TGTGCCAGTAGTTCCTCGGACGGTTACGAGCAGTACTTC. This translates into CASSSSDGYEQYF. The chain recombines TRBV19 with TRBJ2-7; no clear D. Trimming removed 5 bases from V and 4 bases from J, with 12 bases in between. Germline V gene sequence: CDR1 LNHDA, CDR2 SQIVND (reference sequence). This CDR3 has 13 residues.

In this sample, this clone turned up a few times. This chain connects TRBV30 to TRBJ1-6, with a weak D call TRBD1 (6 bases). CDR1 is GTSNPN, CDR2 SVGIG, per germline (reference sequence). The germline V and J ends were trimmed by 0 bases and 7 bases, with 16 bases remaining between them. This CDR3 comprises 16 residues. The CDR3 bases are TGTGCCTGGAGTGTACGTGGGGGCTGGGGGAATTCACCCCTCCACTTT. It is translated as CAWSVRGGWGNSPLHF.

The rearrangement joins TRBV6-5 to TRBJ1-5; possible D gene TRBD1, 6 bases. Trimming stripped 3 bases from V and 6 bases from J, with 12 bases between. Germline assignment: CDR1 MNHEY and CDR2 SVGAGI. There are 14 residues in the CDR3. The CDR3 loop reads CASSYRQGIQPQHF. The CDR3 coding sequence is TGTGCCAGCAGTTATCGGCAGGGGATTCAGCCCCAGCATTTT.

The gene calls are TRBV19 and TRBJ1-2; TRBD1 aligns across 8 bases. The CDR3 sequence is 14 residues long. The V and J ends lost 5 bases and 6 bases, in that order; junction bases with no gene match: 8. CDR1 is LNHDA and CDR2 is SQIVND in the germline V gene (reference sequence). The CDR3 spells CASSVQGAQDGYTF. CDR3 nucleotide sequence: TGTGCCAGTAGTGTCCAGGGGGCGCAGGATGGCTACACCTTC. Full variable domain (remainder filled in from reference TRBV19 and TRBJ1-2): DGGITQSPKYLFRKEGQNVTLSCEQNLNHDAMYWYRQDPGQGLRLIYYSQIVNDFQKGDIAEGYSVSREKKESFPLTVTSAQKNPTAFYLCASSVQGAQDGYTFGSGTRLTVV.

This chain links TRBV13 with TRBJ2-2, with D unclear. CDR3 length: 12 amino acids. From germline, CDR1 is PRHDT and CDR2 FYEKMQ (reference sequence). V lost 6 bases, J lost 4 bases, and 6 bases lay in between. Here the CDR3 DNA reads TGTGCCAGCAGAGGTGCCACCGGGGAGCTGTTTTTT. Protein: CASRGATGELFF.